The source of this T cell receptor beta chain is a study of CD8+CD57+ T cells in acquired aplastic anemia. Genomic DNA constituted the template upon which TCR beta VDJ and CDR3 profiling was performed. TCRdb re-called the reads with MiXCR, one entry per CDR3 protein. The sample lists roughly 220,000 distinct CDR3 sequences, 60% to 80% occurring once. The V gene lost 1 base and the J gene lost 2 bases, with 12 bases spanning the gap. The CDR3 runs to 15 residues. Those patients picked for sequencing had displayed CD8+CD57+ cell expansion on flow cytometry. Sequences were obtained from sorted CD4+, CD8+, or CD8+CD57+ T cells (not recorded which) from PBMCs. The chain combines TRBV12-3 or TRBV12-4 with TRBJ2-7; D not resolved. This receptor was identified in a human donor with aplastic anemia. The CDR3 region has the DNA TGTGCCAGCAGTTTAGTGCTGGGGATAGCCTACGAGCAGTACTTC. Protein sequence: CASSLVLGIAYEQYF.